The sequence of this T cell receptor beta chain was determined in a study of cytomegalovirus exposure and HLA in healthy donors. Looking at the study overall: Later analysis reported that the roughly 110 validation repertoires shared the platform of the 650 to 700 first-cohort repertoires. General observations from the study: Researchers counted over 150 TCR beta chains as cytomegalovirus-associated. Per published reports, the classifier diagnosed cytomegalovirus status with high specificity and sensitivity.

The germline V gene has CDR1 SGDLS and CDR2 YYNGEE. The CDR3 extends over 14 amino acids. The V and J ends lost 3 bases and 5 bases, in that order; junction bases with no gene match: 8. Produced via immunoSEQ multiplex PCR; TCRdb's table is partial and in-frame only. This sample has about 220,000 clones, with around nine tenths found just once. As regards this clone: The antigen remains undetermined.

V usage is TRBV9 and J usage is TRBJ2-7; the match to TRBD2 covers 7 bases. Sequencing input: PBMCs. The sequence was collected from a woman between 18 and 30 years old in good health and CMV-seronegative. The CDR3 nucleotides are TGTGCCAGCAGCGCGAAGACTAGCACCAACGAGCAGTACTTC. Its protein product is CASSAKTSTNEQYF.